A selection of T cell receptor beta chains follows, all from one sample in a study of cytomegalovirus exposure and HLA in healthy donors. The repertoire was sequenced with immunoSEQ multiplex PCR; TCRdb's copy has only in-frame clones and lacks some. This sample's table has some 120,000 clones. The sequencing sample was made of PBMCs. Every receptor here comes from a man in his late teens or twenties in good health and CMV-seronegative. Each CDR3 is given with its conserved first and last residue.

V | CDR3
TRBV5-1 | CASSLAGGSADTQYF
TRBV28 | CATEKGVLSNQPQHF
TRBV7-8 | CASSPRGRGANTEAFF
TRBV2 | CASRLTGGEQYF
TRBV9 | CASSLGLAGTAKETQYF
TRBV2 | CASTGTGSYEQYF
TRBV12-5 | CASGPTGWQYF
TRBV19 | CASSMAIPRSGYTF
TRBV7-6 | CASSLGEYQPQHF
TRBV10-2 | CASSRNEKLFF
TRBV7-3 | CASSLIVPDTQYF
TRBV5-1 | CASRRQPSSTDTQYF
TRBV10-2 | CASSELYRLADEQFF
TRBV29-1 | CSVDTLGQGGSETQYF
TRBV5-4 | CASSPGLAEINEQFF
TRBV30 | CAWSGQGWDEQFF
TRBV19 | CASSIGASMNTEAFF
TRBV6-5 | CASSNRTRGKIIRYF
TRBV5-5 | CASSLTYEQYF
TRBV5-1 | CASSPGLGGDTEAFF
TRBV5-1 | CASSFYTYEETQYF
TRBV7-6 | CASTGQLNTEAFF
TRBV2 | CASRVGGLAVSDTQYF
TRBV9 | CASREGTKIFF
TRBV6-5 | CASSSSLNEQFF
TRBV18 | CASSPRQGQSTDTQYF
TRBV6-1 | CASSELRGYSEAFF
TRBV7-9 | CASSPRDIQETQYF
TRBV5-5 | CASSRWDREVSGANVLTF
TRBV7-6 | CASSARQGRNTEAFF
TRBV5-4 | CASSFVAAGFYGYTF
TRBV9 | CASSVGHQNTGELFF
TRBV7-8 | CASSLVGDWQYF
TRBV13 | CASSPGLAAYNEQFF
TRBV19 | CATIKGGSNYGYTF
TRBV30 | CAWSVFNNEQFF
TRBV5-1 | CASSSRVGGGYGYTF
TRBV6-1 | CASNLGQGATYEQYF
TRBV5-1 | CASSSFLAGSDTQYF
TRBV19 | CASSIDLETSGRPNEQFF
TRBV5-1 | CASSLSGSATDTQYF
TRBV30 | CAGGRIPGGYTF
TRBV30 | CAWSGGGGAYEQYF
TRBV11-2 | CASSFPRGSYEQYF
TRBV9 | CASSLSPRATDTQYF
TRBV28 | CASSPRDRGLREKLFF
TRBV11-2 | CASSLDILAGVEQFF
TRBV7-2 | CASSLQGYQPQHF
TRBV5-1 | CASSSEAWTGELFF